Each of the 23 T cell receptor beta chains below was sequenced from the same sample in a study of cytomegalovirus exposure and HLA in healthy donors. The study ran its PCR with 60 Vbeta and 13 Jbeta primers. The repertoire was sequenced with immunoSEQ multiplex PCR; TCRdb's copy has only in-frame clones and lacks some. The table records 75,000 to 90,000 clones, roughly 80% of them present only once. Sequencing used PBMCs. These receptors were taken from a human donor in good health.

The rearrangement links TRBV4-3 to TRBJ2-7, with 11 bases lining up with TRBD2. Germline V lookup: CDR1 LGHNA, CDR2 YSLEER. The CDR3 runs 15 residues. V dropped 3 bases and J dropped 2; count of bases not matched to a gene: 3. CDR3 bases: TGCGCCAGCAGCCAGATTAGCGGGGGGGCCTACGAGCAGTACTTC. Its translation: CASSQISGGAYEQYF.

DNA of the CDR3: TGTGCCAGCCGGGGACAGGGAACCTACGAGCAGTACTTC. Encoded protein: CASRGQGTYEQYF. The V call is TRBV25-1, the J call TRBJ2-7; 9 positions agree with TRBD1. The CDR3 covers 13 residues. V shed 8 bases, J shed 2 bases, and the junction held 4 bases outside the gene matches. The germline gives CDR1 MGHDK, CDR2 SYGVNS.

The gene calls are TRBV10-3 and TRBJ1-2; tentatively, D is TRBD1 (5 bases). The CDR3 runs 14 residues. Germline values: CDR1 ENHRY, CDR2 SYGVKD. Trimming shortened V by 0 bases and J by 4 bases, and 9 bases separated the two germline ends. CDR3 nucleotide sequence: TGTGCCATCAGTGAGTCGCAGGGATTCTATGGCTACACCTTC. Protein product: CAISESQGFYGYTF.

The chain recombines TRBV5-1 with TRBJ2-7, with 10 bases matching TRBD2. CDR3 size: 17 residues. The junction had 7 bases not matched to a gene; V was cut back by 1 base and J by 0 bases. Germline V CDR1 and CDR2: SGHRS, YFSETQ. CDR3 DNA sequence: TGCGCCAGCAGCTTGTCGCTAGCGGGGGACCCCTCCTACGAGCAGTACTTC. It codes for CASSLSLAGDPSYEQYF. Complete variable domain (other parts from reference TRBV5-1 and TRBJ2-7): KAGVTQTPRYLIKTRGQQVTLSCSPISGHRSVSWYQQTPGQGLQFLFEYFSETQRNKGNFPGRFSGRQFSNSRSEMNVSTLELGDSALYLCASSLSLAGDPSYEQYFGPGTRLTVT.

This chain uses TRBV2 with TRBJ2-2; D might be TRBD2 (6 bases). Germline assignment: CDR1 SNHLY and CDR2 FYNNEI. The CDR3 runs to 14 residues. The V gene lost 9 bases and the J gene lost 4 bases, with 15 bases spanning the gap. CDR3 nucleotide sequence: TGTGCCAGAAGCGGAGCGGGTGGCACCGGGGAGCTGTTTTTT. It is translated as CARSGAGGTGELFF. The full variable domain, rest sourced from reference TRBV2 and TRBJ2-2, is EPEVTQTPSHQVTQMGQEVILRCVPISNHLYFYWYRQILGQKVEFLVSFYNNEISEKSEIFDDQFSVERPDGSNFTLKIRSTKLEDSAMYFCARSGAGGTGELFFGEGSRLTVL.

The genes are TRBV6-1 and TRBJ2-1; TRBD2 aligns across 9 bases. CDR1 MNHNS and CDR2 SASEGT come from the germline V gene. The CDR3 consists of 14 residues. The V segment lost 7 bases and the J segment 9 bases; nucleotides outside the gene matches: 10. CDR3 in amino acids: CASIHGSGGGEQFF. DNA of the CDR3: TGTGCCAGCATCCACGGTAGCGGGGGAGGTGAGCAGTTCTTC.

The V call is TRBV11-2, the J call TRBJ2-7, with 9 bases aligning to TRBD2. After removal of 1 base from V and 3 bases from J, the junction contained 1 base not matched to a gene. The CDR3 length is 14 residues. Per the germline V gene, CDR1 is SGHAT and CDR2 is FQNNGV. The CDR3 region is CASSLVLAGYEQYF. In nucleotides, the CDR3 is TGTGCCAGCAGCTTAGTACTAGCGGGCTACGAGCAGTACTTC. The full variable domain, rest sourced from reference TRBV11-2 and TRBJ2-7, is EAGVAQSPRYKIIEKRQSVAFWCNPISGHATLYWYQQILGQGPKLLIQFQNNGVVDDSQLPKDRFSAERLKGVDSTLKIQPAKLEDSAVYLCASSLVLAGYEQYFGPGTRLTVT.

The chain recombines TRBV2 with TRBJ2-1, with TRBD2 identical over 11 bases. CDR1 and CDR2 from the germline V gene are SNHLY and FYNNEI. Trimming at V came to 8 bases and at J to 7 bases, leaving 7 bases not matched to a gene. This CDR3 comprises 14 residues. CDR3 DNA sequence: TGTGCCAGCTTAATAGCGGGGGGGCGGAATGAGCAGTTCTTC. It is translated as CASLIAGGRNEQFF. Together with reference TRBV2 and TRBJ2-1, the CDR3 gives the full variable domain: EPEVTQTPSHQVTQMGQEVILRCVPISNHLYFYWYRQILGQKVEFLVSFYNNEISEKSEIFDDQFSVERPDGSNFTLKIRSTKLEDSAMYFCASLIAGGRNEQFFGPGTRLTVL.

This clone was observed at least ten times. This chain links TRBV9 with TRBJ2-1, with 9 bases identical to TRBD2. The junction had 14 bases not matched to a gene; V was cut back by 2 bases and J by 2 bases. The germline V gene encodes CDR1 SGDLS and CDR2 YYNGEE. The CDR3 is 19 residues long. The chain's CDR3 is CASSVTGRLAGLTYNEQFF. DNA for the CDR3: TGTGCCAGCAGCGTGACAGGTCGGCTAGCGGGGCTCACCTACAATGAGCAGTTCTTC. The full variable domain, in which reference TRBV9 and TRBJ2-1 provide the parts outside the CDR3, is DSGVTQTPKHLITATGQRVTLRCSPRSGDLSVYWYQQSLDQGLQFLIQYYNGEERAKGNILERFSAQQFPDLHSELNLSSLELGDSALYFCASSVTGRLAGLTYNEQFFGPGTRLTVL.

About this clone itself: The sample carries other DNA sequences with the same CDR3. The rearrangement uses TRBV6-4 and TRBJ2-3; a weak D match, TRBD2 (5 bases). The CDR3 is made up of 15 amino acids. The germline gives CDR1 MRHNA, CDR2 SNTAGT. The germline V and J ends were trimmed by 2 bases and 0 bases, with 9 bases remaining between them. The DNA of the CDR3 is TGTGCCAGCAGTGACGGACTGGCTAGCACAGATACGCAGTATTTT. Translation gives CASSDGLASTDTQYF.

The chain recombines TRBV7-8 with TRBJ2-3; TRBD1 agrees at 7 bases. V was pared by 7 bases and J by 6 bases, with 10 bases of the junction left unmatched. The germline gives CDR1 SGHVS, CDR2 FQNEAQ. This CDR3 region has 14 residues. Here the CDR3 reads CASNSGQPADTQYF. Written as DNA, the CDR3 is TGTGCCAGCAACTCGGGACAGCCGGCGGATACGCAGTATTTT.

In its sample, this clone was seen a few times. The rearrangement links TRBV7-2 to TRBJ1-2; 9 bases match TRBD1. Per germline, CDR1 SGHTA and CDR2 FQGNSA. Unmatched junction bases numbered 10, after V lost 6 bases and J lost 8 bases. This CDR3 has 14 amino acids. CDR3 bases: TGTGCCAGCAGTACCGACAGGGGGTTTAACGGCTACACCTTC. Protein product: CASSTDRGFNGYTF. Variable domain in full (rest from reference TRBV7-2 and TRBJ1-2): GAGVSQSPSNKVTEKGKDVELRCDPISGHTALYWYRQSLGQGLEFLIYFQGNSAPDKSGLPSDRFSAERTGGSVSTLTIQRTQQEDSAVYLCASSTDRGFNGYTFGSGTRLTVV.

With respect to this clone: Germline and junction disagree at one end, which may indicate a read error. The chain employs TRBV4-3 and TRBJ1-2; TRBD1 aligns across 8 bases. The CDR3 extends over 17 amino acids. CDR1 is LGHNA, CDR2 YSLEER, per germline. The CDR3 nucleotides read TGCGCCAGCAGCCAAGATGAGAGGACAGGGCTTGACTATGGCTACCCCTTC. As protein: CASSQDERTGLDYGYPF.

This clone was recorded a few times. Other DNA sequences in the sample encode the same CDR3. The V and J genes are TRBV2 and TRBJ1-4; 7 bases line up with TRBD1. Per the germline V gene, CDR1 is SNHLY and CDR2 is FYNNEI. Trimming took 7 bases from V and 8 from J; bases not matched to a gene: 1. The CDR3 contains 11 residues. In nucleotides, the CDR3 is TGTGCCAGCATACAGGGGGAAAAACTGTTTTTT. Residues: CASIQGEKLFF.

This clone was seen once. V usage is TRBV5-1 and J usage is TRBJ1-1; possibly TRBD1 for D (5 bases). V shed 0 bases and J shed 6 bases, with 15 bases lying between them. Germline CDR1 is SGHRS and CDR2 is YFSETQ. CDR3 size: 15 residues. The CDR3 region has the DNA TGCGCCAGCAGCTTGGGTCGCAGGGTTAGCTCTGAAGCTTTCTTT. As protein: CASSLGRRVSSEAFF.

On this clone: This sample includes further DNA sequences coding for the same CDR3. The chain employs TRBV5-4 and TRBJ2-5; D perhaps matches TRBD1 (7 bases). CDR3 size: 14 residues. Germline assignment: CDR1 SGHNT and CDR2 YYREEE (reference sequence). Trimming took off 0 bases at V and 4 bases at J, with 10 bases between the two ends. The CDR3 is CASSLGQGGETQYF. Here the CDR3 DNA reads TGTGCCAGCAGCTTGGGGCAGGGGGGAGAGACCCAGTACTTC.

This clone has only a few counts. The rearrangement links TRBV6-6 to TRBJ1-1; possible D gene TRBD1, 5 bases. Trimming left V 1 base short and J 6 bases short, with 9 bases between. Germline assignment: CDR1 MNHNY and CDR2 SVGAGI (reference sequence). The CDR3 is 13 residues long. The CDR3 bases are TGTGCCAGCAGTTACTTGGGGGGAGCTGAAGCTTTCTTT. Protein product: CASSYLGGAEAFF.

Here the CDR3 reads CASSYRAGGMNQPQHF. CDR3 DNA: TGTGCCAGCAGTTACCGGGCAGGGGGAATGAATCAGCCCCAGCATTTT. The chain carries TRBV6-6 and TRBJ1-5; TRBD1 aligns across 7 bases. The V gene end was trimmed by 2 bases and the J gene end by 4 bases; junction bases not matched to a gene: 8. The germline gives CDR1 MNHNY, CDR2 SVGAGI (reference sequence). This CDR3 has 16 residues.

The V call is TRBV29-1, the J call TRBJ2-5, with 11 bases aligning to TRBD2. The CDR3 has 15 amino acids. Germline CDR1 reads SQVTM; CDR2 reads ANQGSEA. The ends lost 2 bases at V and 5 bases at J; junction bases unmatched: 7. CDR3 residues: CSVETSGGRVETQYF. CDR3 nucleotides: TGCAGCGTTGAAACTAGCGGGGGCCGGGTGGAGACCCAGTACTTC.

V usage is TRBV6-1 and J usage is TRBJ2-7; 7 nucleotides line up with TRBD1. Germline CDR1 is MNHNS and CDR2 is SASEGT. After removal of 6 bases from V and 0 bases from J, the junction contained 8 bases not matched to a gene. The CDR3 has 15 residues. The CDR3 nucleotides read TGTGCCAGCAGGGGGACAGCGATGAGCTCCTACGAGCAGTACTTC. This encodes CASRGTAMSSYEQYF.

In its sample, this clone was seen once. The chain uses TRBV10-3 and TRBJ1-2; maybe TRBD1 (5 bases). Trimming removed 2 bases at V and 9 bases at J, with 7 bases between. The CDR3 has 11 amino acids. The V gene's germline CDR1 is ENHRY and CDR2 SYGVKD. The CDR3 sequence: CAISEGASYTF. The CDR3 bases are TGTGCCATCAGTGAGGGGGCTAGCTACACCTTC.

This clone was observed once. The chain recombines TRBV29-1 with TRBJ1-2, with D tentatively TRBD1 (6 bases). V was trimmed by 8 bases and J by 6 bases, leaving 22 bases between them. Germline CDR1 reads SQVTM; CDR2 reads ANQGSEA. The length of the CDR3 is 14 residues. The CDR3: CSLREGGKFDGYTF. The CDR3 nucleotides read TGCAGCCTAAGGGAGGGGGGAAAGTTTGATGGCTACACCTTC.

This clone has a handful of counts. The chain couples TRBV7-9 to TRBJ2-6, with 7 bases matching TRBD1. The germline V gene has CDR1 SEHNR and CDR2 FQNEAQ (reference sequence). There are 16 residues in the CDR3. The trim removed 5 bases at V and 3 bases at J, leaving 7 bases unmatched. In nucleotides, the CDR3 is TGTGCCAGCAGCCTAGACAGGGCGAGTGGGGCCAACGTCCTGACTTTC. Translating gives CASSLDRASGANVLTF.